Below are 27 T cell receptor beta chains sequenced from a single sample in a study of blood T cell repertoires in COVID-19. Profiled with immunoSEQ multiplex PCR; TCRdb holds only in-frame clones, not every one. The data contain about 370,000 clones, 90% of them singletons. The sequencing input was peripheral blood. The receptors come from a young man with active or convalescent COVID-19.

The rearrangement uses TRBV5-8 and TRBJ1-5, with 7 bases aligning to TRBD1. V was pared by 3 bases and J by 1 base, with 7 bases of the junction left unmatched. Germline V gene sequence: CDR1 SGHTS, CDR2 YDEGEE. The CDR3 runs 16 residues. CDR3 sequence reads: CASSWGTVFSNQPQHF. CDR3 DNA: TGTGCCAGCAGCTGGGGGACAGTTTTCAGCAATCAGCCCCAGCATTTT. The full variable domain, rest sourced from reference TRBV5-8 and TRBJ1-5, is EAGVTQSPTHLIKTRGQQATLRCSPISGHTSVYWYQQALGLGLQFLLWYDEGEERNRGNFPPRFSGRQFPNYSSELNVNALELEDSALYLCASSWGTVFSNQPQHFGDGTRLSIL.

CDR3 bases: TGTGCCAGCAGCGGGACAGGGTTTTGGAACATTCAGTACTTC. Translation gives CASSGTGFWNIQYF. The chain couples TRBV6-5 to TRBJ2-4; 9 nucleotides line up with TRBD1. V was clipped by 6 bases and J by 7 bases; unmatched bases: 7. CDR1 is MNHEY, CDR2 SVGAGI, per germline. The CDR3 is made up of 14 amino acids.

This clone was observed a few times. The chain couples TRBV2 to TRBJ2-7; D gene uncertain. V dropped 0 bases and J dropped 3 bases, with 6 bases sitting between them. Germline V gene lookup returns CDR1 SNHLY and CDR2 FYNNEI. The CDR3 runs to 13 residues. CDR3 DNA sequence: TGTGCCAGCAGTGAAGCCGGGTTCTACGAGCAGTACTTC. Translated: CASSEAGFYEQYF.

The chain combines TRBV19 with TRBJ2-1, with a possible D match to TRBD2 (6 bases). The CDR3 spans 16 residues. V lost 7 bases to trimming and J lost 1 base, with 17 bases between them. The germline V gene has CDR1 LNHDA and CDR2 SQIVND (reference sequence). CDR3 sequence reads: CASTLLAGGSYNEQFF. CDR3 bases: TGTGCCAGTACCCTACTAGCTGGCGGGTCCTACAATGAGCAGTTCTTC.

The CDR3 reads CASSRGYGDLLETQYF. The CDR3 DNA reads TGTGCCAGCAGCAGAGGGTACGGAGACTTATTAGAGACCCAGTACTTC. This chain links TRBV7-2 with TRBJ2-5; the D gene is possibly TRBD2 (5 bases). V lost 5 bases, J lost 4 bases, and 20 bases lay in between. CDR1 is SGHTA, CDR2 FQGNSA, per germline. The CDR3 has 16 amino acids.

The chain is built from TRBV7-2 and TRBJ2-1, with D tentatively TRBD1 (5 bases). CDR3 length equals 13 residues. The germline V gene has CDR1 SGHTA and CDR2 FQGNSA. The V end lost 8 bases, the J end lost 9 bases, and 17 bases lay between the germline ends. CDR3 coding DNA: TGTGCCAGCCGGAGACAGCCCTCGGGTGAGCAGTTCTTC. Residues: CASRRQPSGEQFF. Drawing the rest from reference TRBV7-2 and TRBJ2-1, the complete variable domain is GAGVSQSPSNKVTEKGKDVELRCDPISGHTALYWYRQSLGQGLEFLIYFQGNSAPDKSGLPSDRFSAERTGGSVSTLTIQRTQQEDSAVYLCASRRQPSGEQFFGPGTRLTVL.

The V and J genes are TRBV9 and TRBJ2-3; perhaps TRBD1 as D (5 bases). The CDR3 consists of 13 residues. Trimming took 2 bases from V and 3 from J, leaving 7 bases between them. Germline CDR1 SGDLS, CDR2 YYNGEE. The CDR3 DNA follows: TGTGCCAGCAGCGTGGGGCGTACAGATACGCAGTATTTT. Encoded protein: CASSVGRTDTQYF.

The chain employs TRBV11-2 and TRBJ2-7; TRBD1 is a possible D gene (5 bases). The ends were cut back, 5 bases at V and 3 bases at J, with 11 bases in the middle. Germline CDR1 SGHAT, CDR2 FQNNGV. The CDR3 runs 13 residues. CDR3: CASSQDMSYEQYF. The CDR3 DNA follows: TGTGCCAGCAGCCAGGACATGAGCTACGAGCAGTACTTC.

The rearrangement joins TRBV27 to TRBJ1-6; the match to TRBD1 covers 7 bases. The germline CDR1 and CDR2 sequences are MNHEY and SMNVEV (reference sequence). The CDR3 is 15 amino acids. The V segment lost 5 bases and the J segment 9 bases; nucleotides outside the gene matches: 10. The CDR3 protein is CASSLVGDSRSPLHF. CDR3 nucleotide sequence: TGTGCCAGCAGTCTGGTTGGGGACAGTCGTTCACCCCTCCACTTT.

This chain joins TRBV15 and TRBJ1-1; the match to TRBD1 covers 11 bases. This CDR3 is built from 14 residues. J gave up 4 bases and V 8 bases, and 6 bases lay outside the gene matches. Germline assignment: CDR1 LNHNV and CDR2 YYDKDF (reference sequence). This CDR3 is CATRWDRGGTEAFF. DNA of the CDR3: TGTGCCACCCGATGGGACAGGGGGGGCACTGAAGCTTTCTTT. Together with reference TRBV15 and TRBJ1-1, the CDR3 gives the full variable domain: DAMVIQNPRYQVTQFGKPVTLSCSQTLNHNVMYWYQQKSSQAPKLLFHYYDKDFNNEADTPDNFQSRRPNTSFCFLDIRSPGLGDTAMYLCATRWDRGGTEAFFGQGTRLTVV.

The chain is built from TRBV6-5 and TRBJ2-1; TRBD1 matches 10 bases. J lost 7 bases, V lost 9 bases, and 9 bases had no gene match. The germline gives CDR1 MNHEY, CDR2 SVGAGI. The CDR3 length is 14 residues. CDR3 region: CASYGDRGVNEQFF. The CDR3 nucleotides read TGTGCCAGTTATGGGGACAGGGGCGTGAATGAGCAGTTCTTC.

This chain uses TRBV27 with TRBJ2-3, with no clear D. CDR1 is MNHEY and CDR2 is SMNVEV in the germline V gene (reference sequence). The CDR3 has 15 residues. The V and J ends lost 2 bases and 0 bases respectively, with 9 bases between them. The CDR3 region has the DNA TGTGCCAGCAGTTTAGGTCCCCAGAGCACAGATACGCAGTATTTT. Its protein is CASSLGPQSTDTQYF.

CDR3 amino acids: CASSLKTGKNTEAFF. DNA of the CDR3: TGTGCCAGCAGCTTAAAGACAGGAAAGAACACTGAAGCTTTCTTT. The rearrangement uses TRBV7-3 and TRBJ1-1; tentatively, D is TRBD1 (6 bases). The CDR3 has 15 residues. Trimming cost V 1 base and J 1 base, with 10 bases left between them. From germline, CDR1 is SGHTA and CDR2 FQGTGA.

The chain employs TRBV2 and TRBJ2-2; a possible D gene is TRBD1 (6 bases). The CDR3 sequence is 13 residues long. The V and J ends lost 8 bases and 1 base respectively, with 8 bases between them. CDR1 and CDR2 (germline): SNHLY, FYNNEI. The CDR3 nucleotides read TGTGCCAGCTCGGGACAGAACACCGGGGAGCTGTTTTTT. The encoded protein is CASSGQNTGELFF.

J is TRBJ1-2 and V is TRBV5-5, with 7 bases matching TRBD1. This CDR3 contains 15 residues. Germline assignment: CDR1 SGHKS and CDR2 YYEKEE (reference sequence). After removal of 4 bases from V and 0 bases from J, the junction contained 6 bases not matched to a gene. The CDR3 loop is CASSGRDRPNYGYTF. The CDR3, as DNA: TGTGCCAGCAGCGGAAGGGACAGACCTAACTATGGCTACACCTTC.

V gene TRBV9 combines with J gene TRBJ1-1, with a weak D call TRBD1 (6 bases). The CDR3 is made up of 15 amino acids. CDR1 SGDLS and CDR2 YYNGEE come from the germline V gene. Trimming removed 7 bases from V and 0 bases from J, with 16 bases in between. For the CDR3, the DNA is TGTGCCAGCGCACTGGGGGCATCGATGAACACTGAAGCTTTCTTT. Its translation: CASALGASMNTEAFF.

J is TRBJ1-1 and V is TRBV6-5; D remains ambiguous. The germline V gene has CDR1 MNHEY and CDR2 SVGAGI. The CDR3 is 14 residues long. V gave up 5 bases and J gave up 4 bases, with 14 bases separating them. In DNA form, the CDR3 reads TGTGCCAGCAGTCCGGACTTAGGGAGCACTGAAGCTTTCTTT. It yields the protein CASSPDLGSTEAFF.

CDR3 in amino acids: CASRTGSANEKLFF. CDR3 nucleotide sequence: TGTGCCAGCAGGACTGGGTCGGCTAATGAAAAACTGTTTTTT. J is TRBJ1-4 and V is TRBV6-6, with D unclear. The CDR3 runs to 14 residues. Between the trimmed V and J ends, which lost 6 bases and 3 bases, there was a span of 11 bases. Germline CDR1 MNHNY, CDR2 SVGAGI (reference sequence).

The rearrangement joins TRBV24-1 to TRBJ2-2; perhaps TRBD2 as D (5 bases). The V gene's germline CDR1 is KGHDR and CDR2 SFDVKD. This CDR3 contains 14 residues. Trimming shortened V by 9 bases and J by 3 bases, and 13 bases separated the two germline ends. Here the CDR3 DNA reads TGTGCCACCGGCAGCGGCCAATACACCGGGGAGCTGTTTTTT. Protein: CATGSGQYTGELFF.

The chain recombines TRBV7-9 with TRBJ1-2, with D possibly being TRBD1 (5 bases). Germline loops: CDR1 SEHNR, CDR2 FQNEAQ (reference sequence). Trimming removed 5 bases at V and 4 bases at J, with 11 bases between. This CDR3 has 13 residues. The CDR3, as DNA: TGTGCCAGCAGCCGCGGGACGGGCTATGGCTACACCTTC. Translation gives CASSRGTGYGYTF.

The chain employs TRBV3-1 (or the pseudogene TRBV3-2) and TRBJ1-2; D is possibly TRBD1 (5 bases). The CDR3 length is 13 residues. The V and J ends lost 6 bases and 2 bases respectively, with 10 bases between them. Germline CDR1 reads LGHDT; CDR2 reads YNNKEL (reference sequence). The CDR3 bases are TGTGCCAGCAGGGGGGGATGGAACTATGGCTACACCTTC. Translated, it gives CASRGGWNYGYTF.

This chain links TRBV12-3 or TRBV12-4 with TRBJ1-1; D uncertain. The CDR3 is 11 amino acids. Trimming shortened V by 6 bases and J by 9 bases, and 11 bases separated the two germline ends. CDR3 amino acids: CASRPDFQAFF. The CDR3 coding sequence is TGTGCCAGCAGACCGGACTTTCAAGCTTTCTTT.

The CDR3 is CASSHRGLMNTEAFF. In nucleotides, the CDR3 is TGTGCCAGCAGCCACCGGGGACTCATGAACACTGAAGCTTTCTTT. The chain is built from TRBV14 and TRBJ1-1, with a tentative D call TRBD1 (5 bases). Trimming shortened V by 3 bases and J by 0 bases, and 11 bases separated the two germline ends. Per the germline V gene, CDR1 is SGHDN and CDR2 is FVKESK. This CDR3 comprises 15 residues.

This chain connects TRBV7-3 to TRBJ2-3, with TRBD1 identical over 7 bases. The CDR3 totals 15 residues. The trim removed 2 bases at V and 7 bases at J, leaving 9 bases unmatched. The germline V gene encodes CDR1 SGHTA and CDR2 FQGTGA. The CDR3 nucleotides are TGTGCCAGCAGCTTAGGGCCAGGGGGTATGAATACGCAGTATTTT. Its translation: CASSLGPGGMNTQYF.

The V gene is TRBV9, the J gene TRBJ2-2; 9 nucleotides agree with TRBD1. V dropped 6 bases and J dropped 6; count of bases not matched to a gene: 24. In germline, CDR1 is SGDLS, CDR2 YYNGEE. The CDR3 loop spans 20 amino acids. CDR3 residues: CASTPQPGTGIGYWPGELFF. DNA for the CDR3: TGTGCCAGCACCCCCCAGCCCGGGACAGGGATAGGTTATTGGCCCGGGGAGCTGTTTTTT.

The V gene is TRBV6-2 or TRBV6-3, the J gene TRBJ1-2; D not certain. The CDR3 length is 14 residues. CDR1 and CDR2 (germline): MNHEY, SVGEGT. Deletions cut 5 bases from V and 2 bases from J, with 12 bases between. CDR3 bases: TGTGCCAGCAGTAAGCTGACACCAAACTATGGCTACACCTTC. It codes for CASSKLTPNYGYTF.

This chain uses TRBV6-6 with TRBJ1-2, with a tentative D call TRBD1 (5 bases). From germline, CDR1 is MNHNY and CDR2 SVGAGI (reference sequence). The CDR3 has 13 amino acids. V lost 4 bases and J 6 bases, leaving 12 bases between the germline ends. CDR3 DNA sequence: TGTGCCAGCAGTTCCGACAGTCTCCATGGCTACACCTTC. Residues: CASSSDSLHGYTF.